These 14 T cell receptor beta chains originate from one sample sequenced in a study of T-cell reconstitution after alpha-beta-depleted transplantation in children. TCRbeta library preparation incorporated unique molecular identifiers. TCRdb re-analysed the PCR reads in MiXCR, keeping a single row per CDR3 protein. The sample consists of 780,000 or so distinct CDR3 sequences, 16% of them appearing once. The source was PBMCs, mostly from graft donor cells, collected 360 days after TCRalphabeta/CD19-depleted stem cell transplant. Source of these receptors: a male patient between 10 and 17 years old who had a stem cell transplant for acute lymphoblastic leukemia, so the T cells may come from the graft donor.

The chain has TRBV7-9 and TRBJ2-4; no reliable D call. Looked up from germline, CDR1 is SEHNR and CDR2 is FQNEAQ (reference sequence). There are 17 residues in the CDR3. Trimming pared 5 bases from V and 0 bases from J, leaving 17 bases between. This CDR3 is CASSPPAHDLAKNIQYF. CDR3 nucleotide sequence: TGTGCCAGCAGCCCGCCCGCCCACGACCTAGCCAAAAACATTCAGTACTTC. Combining the CDR3 with reference TRBV7-9 and TRBJ2-4 gives the whole variable domain DTGVSQNPRHKITKRGQNVTFRCDPISEHNRLYWYRQTLGQGPEFLTYFQNEAQLEKSRLLSDRFSAERPKGSFSTLEIQRTEQGDSAMYLCASSPPAHDLAKNIQYFGAGTRLSVL.

At least ten counts were recorded for this clonotype. The J gene is TRBJ2-7, the V gene TRBV6-5; D is possibly TRBD1 (6 bases). CDR1 is MNHEY and CDR2 is SVGAGI in the germline V gene. This CDR3 spans 15 amino acids. V was cut by 4 bases and J by 0 bases, with 13 bases left in between. The CDR3 bases are TGTGCCAGCAGTTCGACAGGTGTTGGCTCCTACGAGCAGTACTTC. Its translation: CASSSTGVGSYEQYF.

The chain combines TRBV27 with TRBJ2-3, with 9 bases that match TRBD1. V lost 6 bases and J lost 2; bases outside the gene matches: 6. Germline-derived CDR1 and CDR2 are MNHEY and SMNVEV (reference sequence). The CDR3 is made up of 15 amino acids. DNA of the CDR3: TGTGCCAGCAGGACAGGGGGGGCCCCCACAGATACGCAGTATTTT. Translating gives CASRTGGAPTDTQYF.

The chain couples TRBV7-9 to TRBJ2-3, with D maybe TRBD2 (5 bases). Germline-derived CDR1 and CDR2 are SEHNR and FQNEAQ (reference sequence). V was pared by 0 bases and J by 3 bases, with 13 bases between. The CDR3 consists of 16 residues. CDR3: CASSLAGIGGTDTQYF. The CDR3, as DNA: TGTGCCAGCAGCTTAGCAGGAATAGGAGGAACAGATACGCAGTATTTT.

There are a few counts of this clonotype. The V and J genes are TRBV7-3 and TRBJ2-5; the D gene is possibly TRBD1 (6 bases). Trimming shortened V by 0 bases and J by 3 bases, and 8 bases separated the two germline ends. The CDR3 runs 14 residues. Germline CDR1 reads SGHTA; CDR2 reads FQGTGA. The CDR3 DNA sequence: TGTGCCAGCAGCTTAACGAGGACAGAAGAGACCCAGTACTTC. Translated, it gives CASSLTRTEETQYF.

The rearrangement uses TRBV7-8 and TRBJ2-1; TRBD2 matches at 15 bases. This CDR3 spans 16 amino acids. V gave up 2 bases and J gave up 8 bases; unmatched junction bases: 4. CDR1 SGHVS and CDR2 FQNEAQ come from the germline V gene. The CDR3 protein is CASSLRTSGRAHEQFF. CDR3 DNA sequence: TGTGCCAGCAGCTTAAGGACTAGCGGGAGGGCTCATGAGCAGTTCTTC.

The sample holds a few counts of this clonotype. V is TRBV29-1 and J is TRBJ1-5; perhaps TRBD1 as D (6 bases). This CDR3 contains 13 residues. V lost 3 bases, J lost 2 bases, and 8 bases lay in between. The germline CDR1 and CDR2 sequences are SQVTM and ANQGSEA. This CDR3 reads CSVEGAGNQPQHF. In nucleotides, the CDR3 is TGCAGCGTTGAGGGGGCAGGCAATCAGCCCCAGCATTTT.

This clonotype was detected a few times. V usage is TRBV29-1 and J usage is TRBJ2-1; D unresolved. The V gene's germline CDR1 is SQVTM and CDR2 ANQGSEA. V lost 5 bases to trimming and J lost 2 bases, with 4 bases between them. This CDR3 has 11 amino acids. CDR3 residues: CSVWAYNEQFF. CDR3 bases: TGCAGCGTTTGGGCCTACAATGAGCAGTTCTTC.

A note on this clonotype: This could be a read error, since a much larger clone is one nucleotide away. DNA for the CDR3: TGTACCAGCAGCCAAGACTCCTTCGGGGAGCTGTTTTTT. It is translated as CTSSQDSFGELFF. The chain recombines TRBV4-2 with TRBJ2-2, with D unclear. Germline CDR1 reads LGHNA; CDR2 reads YNFKEQ. The CDR3 is 13 amino acids.

The chain couples TRBV7-3 to TRBJ2-7; TRBD1 matches 7 bases. Germline CDR1 and CDR2: SGHTA and FQGTGA. Trimming at V came to 0 bases and at J to 5 bases, leaving 10 bases not matched to a gene. The CDR3 runs 16 residues. This chain's CDR3 is CASSLTGQGGADEQYF. The CDR3 DNA reads TGTGCCAGCAGCTTAACGGGCCAAGGGGGCGCGGACGAGCAGTACTTC.

This rearrangement joins TRBV12-3 or TRBV12-4 to TRBJ1-1; no clear D gene. Trimming took 6 bases from V and 5 from J, leaving 10 bases between them. The CDR3 sequence is 12 residues long. CDR3 amino acids: CASSPISTEAFF. The DNA for the CDR3 is TGTGCCAGCAGCCCTATCTCGACTGAAGCTTTCTTT.

The chain employs TRBV20-1 and TRBJ1-6; D call uncertain. V lost 6 bases, J lost 1 base, and 16 bases lay in between. The CDR3 spans 16 residues. Germline assignment: CDR1 DFQATT and CDR2 SNEGSKA (reference sequence). The CDR3: CSAGRGVRSYNSPLHF. The CDR3 DNA sequence: TGCAGTGCAGGCCGTGGGGTCAGGTCCTATAATTCACCCCTCCACTTT.

This clonotype was picked up a small number of times. V is TRBV5-1 and J is TRBJ2-1; TRBD1 is a possible D gene (5 bases). Germline lookup yields CDR1 SGHRS and CDR2 YFSETQ. V shed 5 bases and J shed 6 bases, with 12 bases lying between them. This CDR3 comprises 13 residues. As DNA, the CDR3 is TGCGCCAGCAGTAGTCAGGGTGCCAATGAGCAGTTCTTC. Its translation: CASSSQGANEQFF.

The chain links TRBV2 to TRBJ1-1, with 9 bases aligning to TRBD1. The trim removed 6 bases at V and 7 bases at J, leaving 6 bases unmatched. Germline CDR1 reads SNHLY; CDR2 reads FYNNEI. The CDR3 loop spans 13 amino acids. CDR3: CASRLQGAYEAFF. CDR3 nucleotides: TGTGCCAGCAGATTACAGGGGGCCTATGAAGCTTTCTTT.